This TCR beta chain was sequenced for a study of blood T cell repertoires in COVID-19. Under the authors' procedure: Amplifying reference gene primers gave estimates of nucleated cell counts. Here immunoSEQ multiplex PCR was the method, and the copy in TCRdb shows in-frame clones only, minus some. V and J calls and clone size are copied from that table; D and trimming were computed from the DNA. The sample records some 140,000 clones, around 86% being singletons. CDR1 is LGHDT, CDR2 YNNKEL, per germline (reference sequence). V was clipped by 4 bases and J by 4 bases; unmatched bases: 13. The CDR3 contains 17 residues.

The chain uses TRBV3-1 (or the pseudogene TRBV3-2) and TRBJ2-3; 8 bases are shared with TRBD1. The specimen was peripheral blood. This sequence originates from a man in his fifties with active COVID-19. CDR3 region: CASSLQGLRTGPDTQYF. In DNA, the CDR3 is TGTGCCAGCAGCCTTCAAGGGTTGAGGACAGGGCCAGATACGCAGTATTTT.